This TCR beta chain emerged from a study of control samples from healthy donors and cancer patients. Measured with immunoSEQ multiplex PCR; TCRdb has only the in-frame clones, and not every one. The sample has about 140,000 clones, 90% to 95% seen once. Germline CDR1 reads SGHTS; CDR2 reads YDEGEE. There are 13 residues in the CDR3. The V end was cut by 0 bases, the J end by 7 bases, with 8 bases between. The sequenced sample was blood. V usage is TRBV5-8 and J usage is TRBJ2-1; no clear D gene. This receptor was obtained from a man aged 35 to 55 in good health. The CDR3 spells CASSLAGVNEQFF. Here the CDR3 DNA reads TGTGCCAGCAGCTTGGCGGGTGTTAATGAGCAGTTCTTC.